Below, 21 T cell receptor beta chains from the same sample are listed, as sequenced in a study of T-cell memory formation after mild COVID-19. MiXCR, run by TCRdb on the 5' RACE reads, gives a single entry per CDR3 protein. This sample has fewer than 350,000 distinct CDR3 sequences, with around an eighth found just once. Sequenced: PBMCs or a T cell subset sorted from them (not recorded which). The receptors here all came from a man aged 18 to 30 who had mild COVID-19 (a few samples of this study predate the infection). Cell type and time point are not known.

The table lists this clonotype with a few counts. The rearrangement uses TRBV6-5 and TRBJ2-6; unclear D gene. Germline CDR1 MNHEY, CDR2 SVGAGI. This CDR3 region has 16 residues. The V end lost 2 bases, the J end lost 4 bases, and 12 bases lay between the germline ends. DNA of the CDR3: TGTGCCAGCAGTTACACCCTCCTCCCCGGGGCCAACGTCCTGACTTTC. This codes for CASSYTLLPGANVLTF.

The chain combines TRBV4-1 with TRBJ1-4; TRBD1 matches at 9 bases. The ends lost 6 bases at V and 7 bases at J; junction bases unmatched: 3. There are 13 residues in the CDR3. Germline values: CDR1 MGHRA, CDR2 YSYEKL. The CDR3 bases are TGCGCCAGCAGAGGGACAGGGATTGAAAAACTGTTTTTT. It encodes CASRGTGIEKLFF.

The V gene is TRBV20-1, the J gene TRBJ1-4; weak D call: TRBD1 (6 bases). V shed 6 bases and J shed 1 base, with 15 bases lying between them. This CDR3 has 15 residues. The V gene's germline CDR1 is DFQATT and CDR2 SNEGSKA (reference sequence). CDR3 sequence reads: CSAPNPRGTNEKLFF. The CDR3 DNA sequence: TGCAGTGCACCCAACCCCAGGGGAACTAATGAAAAACTGTTTTTT.

V usage is TRBV7-2 and J usage is TRBJ2-5, with 9 bases matching TRBD2. Germline lookup yields CDR1 SGHTA and CDR2 FQGNSA. CDR3 length: 15 residues. The V segment lost 0 bases and the J segment 5 bases; nucleotides outside the gene matches: 4. The CDR3 protein is CASSLAQRGVETQYF. As DNA, the CDR3 is TGTGCCAGCAGCTTAGCGCAGCGGGGGGTGGAGACCCAGTACTTC. Looking up the rest from reference TRBV7-2 and TRBJ2-5 gives the full variable domain: GAGVSQSPSNKVTEKGKDVELRCDPISGHTALYWYRQSLGQGLEFLIYFQGNSAPDKSGLPSDRFSAERTGGSVSTLTIQRTQQEDSAVYLCASSLAQRGVETQYFGPGTRLLVL.

This clonotype was detected a few times. This rearrangement joins TRBV5-6 to TRBJ2-1; D possibly uses TRBD1 or TRBD2 (5 bases each). CDR1 is SGHDT and CDR2 is YYEEEE in the germline V gene. Deletions cut 0 bases from V and 7 bases from J, with 14 bases between. The CDR3 is 15 residues long. DNA for the CDR3: TGTGCCAGCAGCTTGGGCCGCGATGGGGGTAATGAGCAGTTCTTC. Protein sequence: CASSLGRDGGNEQFF.

This clonotype has just a few counts. V is TRBV9 and J is TRBJ1-4; 7 positions agree with TRBD1. The CDR3 is 15 amino acids. Losses at the gene ends were 4 bases for V and 0 bases for J; bases not matched to a gene: 3. In germline, CDR1 is SGDLS, CDR2 YYNGEE. Here the CDR3 reads CASSPQGATNEKLFF. The CDR3 region has the DNA TGTGCCAGCAGCCCCCAGGGGGCAACTAATGAAAAACTGTTTTTT.

This clonotype showed up just a few times. This chain connects TRBV7-3 to TRBJ2-7, with 8 positions matching TRBD2. Germline loops: CDR1 SGHTA, CDR2 FQGTGA. The CDR3 contains 16 residues. With 5 bases clipped from V and 0 bases from J, the junction kept 9 bases outside the gene matches. CDR3 nucleotide sequence: TGTGCCAGCAGCCAAGAAGCGGGGGTCGCCTCCTACGAGCAGTACTTC. This gives the protein CASSQEAGVASYEQYF.

This clonotype showed up many times. CDR3 coding DNA: TGTGCCAGCAGTGAAGGGGGCGCAGATACGCAGTATTTT. It codes for CASSEGGADTQYF. The V gene is TRBV25-1, the J gene TRBJ2-3; tentative D call: TRBD1 (6 bases). CDR3 length: 13 amino acids. Trimming removed 2 bases from V and 4 bases from J, with 7 bases in between. Germline CDR1 and CDR2: MGHDK and SYGVNS.

This chain joins TRBV20-1 and TRBJ2-1; the match to TRBD2 covers 13 bases. CDR3 length: 13 residues. Germline values: CDR1 DFQATT, CDR2 SNEGSKA (reference sequence). Trimming removed 3 bases from V and 9 bases from J; junction bases left unmatched: 2. The CDR3 spells CSARTSGGFEQFF. The CDR3 region has the DNA TGCAGTGCTAGGACTAGCGGGGGGTTTGAGCAGTTCTTC.

The chain has TRBV6-2 or TRBV6-3 and TRBJ1-1; D is undetermined. Trimming pared 2 bases from V and 1 base from J, leaving 5 bases between. The CDR3 contains 13 residues. In germline, CDR1 is MNHEY, CDR2 SVGEGT. CDR3 region: CASSYPRNTEAFF. The CDR3 DNA is TGTGCCAGCAGTTACCCCCGGAACACTGAAGCTTTCTTT.

The chain employs TRBV6-2 or TRBV6-3 and TRBJ2-1, with unresolved D. Trimming stripped 5 bases from V and 4 bases from J, with 9 bases between. Germline V gene lookup returns CDR1 MNHEY and CDR2 SVGEGT. This CDR3 is built from 13 residues. Here the CDR3 reads CASSPLGYNEQFF. The DNA for the CDR3 is TGTGCCAGCAGTCCGTTGGGTTACAATGAGCAGTTCTTC.

This clonotype was counted a few times. The chain combines TRBV12-3 or TRBV12-4 with TRBJ1-2; 10 bases fit TRBD1. This CDR3 is built from 16 residues. The trim removed 6 bases at V and 5 bases at J, leaving 12 bases unmatched. CDR3 in amino acids: CASSPTRGTGAYGYTF. CDR3 DNA sequence: TGTGCCAGCAGCCCTACTAGGGGGACAGGGGCGTATGGCTACACCTTC.

This clonotype occurred a few times. V gene TRBV4-1 combines with J gene TRBJ2-5; 13 positions match TRBD2. Trimming took 5 bases from V and 3 from J; bases not matched to a gene: 6. Germline V gene data show CDR1 as MGHRA and CDR2 as YSYEKL. CDR3 length: 16 residues. As DNA, the CDR3 is TGCGCCAGCAGCTTTCGGACTAGCGGGGGCAAAGAGACCCAGTACTTC. Translation gives CASSFRTSGGKETQYF.

CDR3 DNA: TGTGCCAGCTCACCACCAGAGAGGGCTGGCTACACCTTC. Its translation: CASSPPERAGYTF. The chain combines TRBV18 with TRBJ1-2; no clear D gene. The CDR3 length is 13 residues. Trimming cost V 0 bases and J 7 bases, with 9 bases left between them. The germline V gene has CDR1 KGHSH and CDR2 LQKENI.

This clonotype appeared a few times. This sequence joins TRBV7-9 and TRBJ1-5; D is undetermined. V was clipped by 1 base and J by 5 bases, with 12 bases between them. CDR3 size: 15 residues. In germline, CDR1 is SEHNR, CDR2 FQNEAQ (reference sequence). CDR3 protein: CASSLGETGYQPQHF. For the CDR3, the DNA is TGTGCCAGCAGCTTAGGCGAAACGGGATATCAGCCCCAGCATTTT.

This clonotype has a handful of counts. The rearrangement links TRBV6-5 to TRBJ2-2, with D unresolved. Germline V gives CDR1 MNHEY, CDR2 SVGAGI. The CDR3 extends over 15 amino acids. The germline V and J ends were trimmed by 5 bases and 1 base, with 11 bases remaining between them. DNA of the CDR3: TGTGCCAGCAGTACCGGACGGGTGAACACCGGGGAGCTGTTTTTT. It specifies CASSTGRVNTGELFF.

The chain combines TRBV20-1 with TRBJ1-5; D gene uncertain. The CDR3 has 14 residues. Deletions cut 3 bases from V and 5 bases from J, with 14 bases between. The germline V gene encodes CDR1 DFQATT and CDR2 SNEGSKA (reference sequence). The CDR3 coding sequence is TGCAGTGCTAGTCAGTCAGTGGGGTATCAGCCCCAGCATTTT. Translating gives CSASQSVGYQPQHF.

CDR3 DNA: TGTGCCAGCAGTGACCGGCGAATAGGGCCCTCTCTTAACTATGGCTACACCTTC. As protein: CASSDRRIGPSLNYGYTF. The chain recombines TRBV6-2 or TRBV6-3 with TRBJ1-2; D is ambiguous. CDR1 is MNHEY and CDR2 is SVGEGT in the germline V gene. Trimming took 5 bases from V and 1 from J, leaving 23 bases between them. CDR3 size: 18 residues.

The chain employs TRBV6-5 and TRBJ2-3, with 15 positions matching TRBD2. This CDR3 has 16 amino acids. Losses at the gene ends were 6 bases for V and 3 bases for J; bases not matched to a gene: 4. Germline CDR1 is MNHEY and CDR2 is SVGAGI. CDR3 sequence (DNA): TGTGCCAGCAGCTACGGACTAGCGGGGGGGACAGATACGCAGTATTTT. It translates to CASSYGLAGGTDTQYF.

V usage is TRBV20-1 and J usage is TRBJ2-5; D remains unclear. This CDR3 is 14 amino acids long. Germline V gives CDR1 DFQATT, CDR2 SNEGSKA (reference sequence). V lost 0 bases to trimming and J lost 5 bases, with 13 bases between them. The CDR3 reads CSARDMTAGETQYF. CDR3 DNA: TGCAGTGCTAGAGATATGACGGCTGGGGAGACCCAGTACTTC.

The chain employs TRBV14 and TRBJ2-5; D is uncertain. The CDR3 has 13 residues. Trimming took off 2 bases at V and 3 bases at J, with 7 bases between the two ends. Per germline, CDR1 SGHDN and CDR2 FVKESK. CDR3 sequence (DNA): TGTGCCAGCAGCCAACTAGTCGAAGAGACCCAGTACTTC. This gives the protein CASSQLVEETQYF.